This TCR beta chain derives from a study of blood T cell repertoires in COVID-19 (dated by TCRdb to 2020 to 2021). For the wider study: Samples from collaborators originated in the United States, Italy and Spain and spanned both the acute and convalescent phases of COVID-19. The prospective study material was composed of cDNA or gDNA derived from T cells, B-cell-depleted T cells, or PBMCs. Deeply sampled blood TCRbeta repertoires from subjects exposed to, actively infected with, or recovered from COVID-19 were included in the dataset. A freely available public database, intended as a resource for researchers studying the immune response to SARS-CoV-2, is where the repertoires were released. Samples were obtained from the ongoing ImmuneRACE study (first 160 participants) and from 1,000 to 1,500 subjects provided by 6 global collaborators. A de-identified subject ID, COVID-19 status, age in years and sex were almost always included in the sample metadata. Where available, HLA class I and class II types were taken from metadata supplied by the sample provider and were not determined by assay-based typing. The full study reports these points: The amount of clinical and demographic metadata varied by source and participant and was provided uncurated.

Participants in the prospective study were aged about 18 to 95 years, lived in 24 United States geographic areas, and enrolled through a virtual design. In the prospective study, cohorts were assigned on the basis of participant-reported clinical history obtained from a screening survey and a study questionnaire. Recovered participants in ImmuneRACE Cohort 3 were defined by two consecutive negative NP/OP PCR tests, clearance by a healthcare professional, or resolution of symptoms. Mobile phlebotomists in the prospective study collected whole blood, serum and a nasopharyngeal or oropharyngeal swab from every participant. Additional blood draws and questionnaires over a 2-month period could optionally be provided by prospective study participants. Blood samples from the prospective study were shipped frozen or at room temperature prior to DNA extraction. CDR3 length: 16 amino acids, cysteine to phenylalanine. Of the read, only the CDR3 DNA is kept; its 48 bases are in frame from base 1. Deletion took 3 bases off V and 4 bases off J, with a span of 16 bases between the germline ends. Via the germline V gene (reference sequence), CDR1 is LNHDA and CDR2 SQIVND.

TCRbeta CDR3 regions were amplified from genomic DNA by means of the immunoSEQ Assay, a bias-controlled multiplex PCR. The study's own analysis went as follows. Nucleated cell counts per sample were estimated from amplification of reference gene primers within the assay. Sequence reads were collapsed and filtered to measure the absolute abundance of every unique TCRbeta CDR3 rearrangement. For each sample, productive Simpson clonality was calculated as the square root of Simpson's diversity index over productive rearrangements. TCRdb provides this immuneACCESS table in a form limited to in-frame rearrangements. Some clones are lacking; in checked studies, under half of them reflect an unresolved V gene, and why the rest are absent is not known. V, J and clone size reflect that table, while D and trimming were determined from the DNA. Within this sample are about 160,000 clones, with more than 70% of them counted one time only. The biggest ten clones account for 15% to 20% of the sample.

Points on this clone: Its antigen is not yet known. No quality values exist for individual bases; no much larger clone is one base distant.

The chain couples TRBV19 to TRBJ2-1, with a weak D call of TRBD1 (6 bases match). The specimen sequenced was PBMCs or T cells enriched from blood (not recorded which). The receptor was derived from a man between 60 and 70 years old who had recovered from COVID-19. The DNA sequence is given as TGTGCCAGTAGTATTGAGTCAGGACAGACATACAATGAGCAGTTCTTC. The resulting protein is CASSIESGQTYNEQFF.